The source of this TCR beta chain is a study of shared clonotypes between healthy human individuals. In the study overall: Sampling drew on donors who were a couple of women and a few men aged 18 to 49. Study-wide results and caveats: An effect of sequencing depth on clonotype sharing among donors was expected.

Comments on this clone: As yet, its antigen is unknown.

Healthy HIV-negative adults without recent acute infections or vaccinations served as donors. CDR1 is SNHLY and CDR2 is FYNNEI in the germline V gene. This CDR3 has 12 amino acids. After removal of 10 bases from V and 8 bases from J, the junction contained 7 bases not matched to a gene. A deep-level run was used for the assay. The repertoire was sequenced with immunoSEQ multiplex PCR; TCRdb's copy has only in-frame clones and lacks some. The sample records roughly 500,000 clones, 95% to 96% being singletons. This sequence was found in a woman in her thirties in good health. J is TRBJ2-2 and V is TRBV2, with TRBD2 identical over 7 bases. Sequencing used naive CD4+ T cells sorted from blood. Subset defined: CD45RA+ positively selected. The CDR3 DNA reads TGTGCCATCCCTAGCGGTTGGGGGGAGCTGTTTTTT. It yields the protein CAIPSGWGELFF.